The clone carrying this T cell receptor (beta chain) was found a few times. This sample stems from a study of blood T cell repertoires in COVID-19. This table comes from immunoSEQ multiplex PCR, and its TCRdb copy is limited to in-frame clones, with some not included. This table holds 95,000 to 150,000 clones, roughly 79% found once. The CDR3 length is 15 residues. Per the germline V gene, CDR1 is MNHEY and CDR2 is SVGAGI. Trimming removed 0 bases from V and 4 bases from J, with 12 bases in between. V is TRBV6-5 and J is TRBJ1-2; D is unclear. Specimen: peripheral blood. This receptor was identified in a human donor in a cohort sampled during active COVID-19. CDR3 loop: CASSYSGGSAYGYTF. CDR3 sequence (DNA): TGTGCCAGCAGTTACTCGGGAGGGTCTGCCTATGGCTACACCTTC.